This T cell receptor (beta chain) was found in a study of CD8 T cells in ankylosing spondylitis listed by TCRdb under 2017. For the wider study: The study profiled T cell receptor beta repertoires in healthy donors and ankylosing spondylitis patients to find disease-linked TCR variants. The whole study cohort included some 100 healthy donors and 25 or so ankylosing spondylitis patients. Peripheral blood samples were taken, and synovial fluid was additionally collected from ankylosing spondylitis patients.

General findings and caveats noted by the study authors: The disease-linked clones had a CD8+ phenotype and were found at relatively low frequencies in peripheral blood. Some motif variants were previously reported in synovial fluid and blood of reactive arthritis patients, suggesting common disease-initiation mechanisms. Blood from ankylosing spondylitis patients appeared to be characterized by a TCR beta motif composed of several highly homologous amino acid variants. The disease-linked clones were reported as significantly enriched in matched synovial fluid samples from ankylosing spondylitis patients.

Sequenced using an Illumina HiSeq 2500. Quantitative 5'-RACE with molecular barcodes was the method used to prepare the TCR beta libraries. The authors' pipeline ran thus. A new computational method, built on a probabilistic model of VDJ rearrangement, was used to identify disease-linked TCR variants. TCRdb passed the public sequencing reads through fastp at Q25 and MiXCR, retaining productive beta sequences. Identical CDR3 proteins give one entry, which carries the most common genes and DNA. None of the V and J calls come from the authors' own analysis; TCRdb made them. The sample table lists about 240,000 distinct CDR3 sequences, 7.5% to 9% of them with a count of one. 6.5% to 7% of the sample belongs to the ten largest clones. This clonotype has at least ten counts. This clone's antigen is unknown. No base qualities exist here, and no much larger clone lies one base off it. After removal of 4 bases from V and 1 base from J, the junction retains 4 bases not matched to a gene. Per the germline V gene, LGHNA is the CDR1 and YNFKEQ is the CDR2. The CDR3 runs 15 amino acids, cysteine and phenylalanine included. Left in the record is the CDR3 DNA by itself, 45 bases read in frame from the first base.

The sequence derives from a male donor with ankylosing spondylitis or in good health (not recorded which). The chain is made from TRBV4-2 and TRBJ1-1; TRBD1 matches 9 bases in the middle. The sample was blood, either unsorted or a sorted T cell fraction (not recorded which). The CDR3 reads as follows: CASSPPGQGNTEAFF. The nucleotide sequence reads TGTGCCAGCAGCCCACCGGGACAGGGGAACACTGAAGCTTTCTTT.